This T cell receptor (beta chain) was found in a study of blood T cell repertoires in COVID-19. Sequenced by immunoSEQ multiplex PCR; TCRdb stores in-frame clones only, minus some. The sample lists approximately 35,000 clones, roughly 88% occurring once. V lost 5 bases to trimming and J lost 3 bases; unmatched junction nucleotides: 7. The CDR3 consists of 15 residues. From germline, CDR1 is SNHLY and CDR2 FYNNEI. This receptor was identified in a human donor in a cohort sampled during active COVID-19. The V call is TRBV2, the J call TRBJ1-2, with 9 bases identical to TRBD1. The source material was peripheral blood. CDR3: CASSRTGVADYGYTF. As DNA, the CDR3 is TGTGCCAGCAGTAGGACAGGGGTTGCAGACTATGGCTACACCTTC.